This TCR beta chain was sequenced for a study of T-cell reconstitution after alpha-beta-depleted transplantation in children. The length of the CDR3 is 14 residues. The V and J ends lost 0 bases and 8 bases respectively, with 12 bases between them. Per the germline V gene, CDR1 is SGHRS and CDR2 is YFSETQ. This sample's TCRbeta library carried unique molecular identifier barcodes. TCRdb ran MiXCR on the PCR reads and lists one entry per CDR3 protein. The table records about 600,000 distinct CDR3 sequences, 10% of them present only once. The rearrangement uses TRBV5-1 and TRBJ2-1; either TRBD1 or TRBD2 may fit D (5 bases each). This TCR was recovered from a human donor who donated a stem cell graft to a child with acute myeloid leukemia. Sequences were derived from PBMCs from the stem cell graft donor, sampled from the stem cell graft. CDR3 region: CASSLDTGGYEQFF. DNA of the CDR3: TGCGCCAGCAGCTTGGATACAGGCGGGTATGAGCAGTTCTTC.